This section outlines one T cell receptor (beta chain) sequence together with its context. Its antigen remains unidentified. There are no base qualities to consult, and no much larger clone falls within one base. Patients with a history of autoimmune disease or receiving systemic immunosuppression were excluded from the trial. In every dose cohort, peripheral blood was drawn for TCR sequencing at baseline, cycle 4 day 1, and cycle 7 day 1. The samples were drawn from a first-in-human, open-label, multicenter phase I dose-escalation trial of ivuxolimab. Adults with locally advanced or metastatic melanoma, renal cell carcinoma, hepatocellular carcinoma or head and neck squamous cell carcinoma were enrolled in the trial. Before TCR sequencing, CD4+ T cells and CD8+ T cells from peripheral blood were sorted into separate populations. The data belong to a study of OX40 agonist ivuxolimab in advanced cancers. Regarding the research as a whole: The costimulatory receptor OX40 (CD134) was targeted by ivuxolimab, a fully human IgG2 agonistic monoclonal antibody. Intravenous ivuxolimab was administered to patients every 2 weeks at six dose levels: 0.01, 0.1, 0.3, 1.5, 3 and 10 mg/kg. Patients were allowed to have had prior anti-PD-1, anti-PD-L1 or anti-CTLA-4 therapy, and more than 30% of the dose-escalation patients had previously received checkpoint inhibitors. In the dose-escalation cohort, 82.7% of patients were male, and the mean age was around 60 years, with a range of about 20 to 79. The purpose of peripheral TCRbeta sequencing was to test whether ivuxolimab changed TCR sequence diversity and led to clonal T-cell expansion. Partial responses occurred in three dose-escalation patients, of whom one had hepatocellular carcinoma and two had cutaneous melanoma. Of the approximately 54 dose-escalation patients, hepatocellular carcinoma was present in about 20, melanoma in around 15, renal cell carcinoma in 9 and head and neck cancer in 9. The paper describes the monotherapy dose-escalation part (N = 52 patients) of the phase I trial of ivuxolimab. What the study reported, not specific to this receptor: Clonal expansion of both CD4+ and CD8+ blood T cells was observed from baseline to week 6 at doses 0.1 to 3.0 mg/kg. After ivuxolimab, more expanded clones were found on average in CD8+ T cells than in CD4+ T cells. In partial responders in the 0.1-3.0 mg/kg groups, normalized peripheral clonal expansion was found to be among the lowest, especially among CD8+ T cells. Low levels of normalized T-cell clonal expansion were also shown by some nonresponding patients. The antigen specificity of the peripheral T cells that underwent clonal expansion was not determined.

The trim is 2 bases for V and 2 bases for J, with a gap of 4 bases between the germline ends. The CDR3, from cysteine to phenylalanine, totals 12 residues. The CDR3 DNA has 36 bases and is translated from base 1. Based on the germline V gene (reference sequence), the CDR1 and CDR2 sequences are SGHKS and YYEKEE. Genomic DNA was isolated from the sorted cells so that the TCRbeta CDR3 region could be sequenced. The immunoSEQ Assay was used for sequencing of TCRbeta CDR3 regions. TCRdb carries this immuneACCESS record with in-frame sequences only. Its versions omit some clonotypes, under half of them owing to an unresolved V gene in the studies checked, with the rest unexplained. This sample gives around 64,000 clones in total; about 90% of them show up just once. Jointly, the top ten make up roughly 15% of the sample.

The rearranged chain carries TRBV5-5 and TRBJ2-5; no confident D gene assignment can be made. Sequenced material: CD4+ or CD8+ T cells sorted from blood, taken in a trial of the OX40 agonist ivuxolimab. The TCR comes from an adult with an advanced solid tumor such as melanoma, head and neck, liver or kidney cancer. The sequenced DNA: TGTGCCAGCAGCTTCTGGCAAGAGACCCAGTACTTC. Its translation is CASSFWQETQYF. Reference TRBV5-5 and TRBJ2-5 genes cover what lies past the CDR3, so the full variable domain is DAGVTQSPTHLIKTRGQQVTLRCSPISGHKSVSWYQQVLGQGPQFIFQYYEKEERGRGNFPDRFSARQFPNYSSELNVNALLLGDSALYLCASSFWQETQYFGPGTRLLVL.